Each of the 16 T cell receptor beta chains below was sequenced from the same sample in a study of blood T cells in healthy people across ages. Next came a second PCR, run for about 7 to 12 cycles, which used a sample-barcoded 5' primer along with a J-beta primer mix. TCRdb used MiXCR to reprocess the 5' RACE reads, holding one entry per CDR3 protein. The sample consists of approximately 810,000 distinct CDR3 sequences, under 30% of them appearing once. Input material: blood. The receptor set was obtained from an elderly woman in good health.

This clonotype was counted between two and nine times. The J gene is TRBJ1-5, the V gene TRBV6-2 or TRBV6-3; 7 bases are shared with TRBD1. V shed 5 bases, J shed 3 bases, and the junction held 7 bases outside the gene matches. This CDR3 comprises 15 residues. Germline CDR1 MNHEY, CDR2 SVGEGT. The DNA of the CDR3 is TGTGCCAGCAGTCACACCGGGACAGTCAATCAGCCCCAGCATTTT. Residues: CASSHTGTVNQPQHF.

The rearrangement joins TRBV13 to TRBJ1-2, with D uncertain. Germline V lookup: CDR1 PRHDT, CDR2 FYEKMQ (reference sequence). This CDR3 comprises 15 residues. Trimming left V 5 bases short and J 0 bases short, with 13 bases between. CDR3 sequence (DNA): TGTGCCAGCAGCGTAGACCAGTATTCTAACTATGGCTACACCTTC. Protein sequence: CASSVDQYSNYGYTF.

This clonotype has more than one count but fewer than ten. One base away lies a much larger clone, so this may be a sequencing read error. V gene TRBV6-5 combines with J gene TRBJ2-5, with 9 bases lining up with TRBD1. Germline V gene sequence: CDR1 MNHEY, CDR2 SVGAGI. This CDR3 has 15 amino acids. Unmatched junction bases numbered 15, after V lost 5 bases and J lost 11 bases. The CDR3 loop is CASSTRTGVLNEQYF. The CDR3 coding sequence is TGTGCCAGCAGTACCCGGACAGGGGTACTGAATGAGCAGTACTTC.

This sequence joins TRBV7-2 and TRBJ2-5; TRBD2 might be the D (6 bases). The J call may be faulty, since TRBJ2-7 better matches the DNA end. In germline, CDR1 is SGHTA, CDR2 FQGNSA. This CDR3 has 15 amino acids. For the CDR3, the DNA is TGTGCCAGCAGCCCGGGGCGGGGTAATTCTCTCGAGCAGTACTTC. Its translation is CASSPGRGNSLEQYF.

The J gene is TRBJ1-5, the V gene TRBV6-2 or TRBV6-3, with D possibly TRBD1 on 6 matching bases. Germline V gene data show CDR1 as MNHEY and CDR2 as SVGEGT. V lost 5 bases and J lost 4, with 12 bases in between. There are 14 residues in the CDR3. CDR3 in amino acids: CASSLRQVNQPQHF. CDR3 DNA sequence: TGTGCCAGCAGTCTAAGACAGGTTAATCAGCCCCAGCATTTT.

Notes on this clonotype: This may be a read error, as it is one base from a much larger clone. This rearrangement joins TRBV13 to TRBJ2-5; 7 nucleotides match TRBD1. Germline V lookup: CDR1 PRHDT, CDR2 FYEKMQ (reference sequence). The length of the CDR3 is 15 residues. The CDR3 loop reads CVSSSRQGIRETQYF. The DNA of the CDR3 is TGTGTCAGCAGCTCTAGACAGGGCATAAGGGAGACCCAGTACTTC.

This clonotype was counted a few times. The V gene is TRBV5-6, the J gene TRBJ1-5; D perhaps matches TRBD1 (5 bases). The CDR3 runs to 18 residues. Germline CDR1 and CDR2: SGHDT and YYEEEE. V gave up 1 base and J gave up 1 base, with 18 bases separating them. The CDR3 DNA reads TGTGCCAGCAGCTTGAGTTCCAGGAGGGACTGGAGCAATCAGCCCCAGCATTTT. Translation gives CASSLSSRRDWSNQPQHF. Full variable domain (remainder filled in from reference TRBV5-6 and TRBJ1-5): DAGVTQSPTHLIKTRGQQVTLRCSPKSGHDTVSWYQQALGQGPQFIFQYYEEEERQRGNFPDRFSGHQFPNYSSELNVNALLLGDSALYLCASSLSSRRDWSNQPQHFGDGTRLSIL.

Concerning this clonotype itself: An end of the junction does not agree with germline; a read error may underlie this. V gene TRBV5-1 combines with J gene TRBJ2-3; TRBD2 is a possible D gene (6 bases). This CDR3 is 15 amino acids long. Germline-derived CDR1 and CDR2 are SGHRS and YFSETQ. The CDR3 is CASSLDLGGTDTRYF. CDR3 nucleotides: TGCGCCAGCAGCCTAGACCTGGGAGGAACAGATACGCGGTATTTT. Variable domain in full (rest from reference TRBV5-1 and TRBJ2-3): KAGVTQTPRYLIKTRGQQVTLSCSPISGHRSVSWYQQTPGQGLQFLFEYFSETQRNKGNFPGRFSGRQFSNSRSEMNVSTLELGDSALYLCASSLDLGGTDTRYFGPGTRLTVL.

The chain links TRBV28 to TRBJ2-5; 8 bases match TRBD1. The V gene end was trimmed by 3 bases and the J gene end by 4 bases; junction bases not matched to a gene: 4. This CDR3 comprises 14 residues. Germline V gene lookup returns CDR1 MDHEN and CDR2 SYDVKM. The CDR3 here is CASSFQGARETQYF. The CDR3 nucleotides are TGTGCCAGCAGTTTCCAGGGGGCTCGAGAGACCCAGTACTTC.

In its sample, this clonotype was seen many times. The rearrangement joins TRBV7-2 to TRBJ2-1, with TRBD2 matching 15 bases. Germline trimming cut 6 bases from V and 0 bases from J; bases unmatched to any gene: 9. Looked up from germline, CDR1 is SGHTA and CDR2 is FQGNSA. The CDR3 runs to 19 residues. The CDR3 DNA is TGTGCCAGCAGTCGGACTAGCGGGGGGGTCCAAGCCTCCTACAATGAGCAGTTCTTC. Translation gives CASSRTSGGVQASYNEQFF.

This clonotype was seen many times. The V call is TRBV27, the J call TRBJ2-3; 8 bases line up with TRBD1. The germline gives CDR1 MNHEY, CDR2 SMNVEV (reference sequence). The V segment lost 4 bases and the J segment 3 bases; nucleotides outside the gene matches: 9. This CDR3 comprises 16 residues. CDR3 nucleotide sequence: TGTGCCAGCAGTTCCCGACAGGGGAAAAGGACAGATACGCAGTATTTT. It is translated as CASSSRQGKRTDTQYF.

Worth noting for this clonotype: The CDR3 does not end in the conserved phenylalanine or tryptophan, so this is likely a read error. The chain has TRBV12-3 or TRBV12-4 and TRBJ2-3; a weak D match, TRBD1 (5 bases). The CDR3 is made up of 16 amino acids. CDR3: CASSWGSPLSTDAQYS. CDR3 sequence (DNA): TGTGCCAGCTCCTGGGGCTCTCCCCTAAGCACAGATGCGCAGTATTCC.

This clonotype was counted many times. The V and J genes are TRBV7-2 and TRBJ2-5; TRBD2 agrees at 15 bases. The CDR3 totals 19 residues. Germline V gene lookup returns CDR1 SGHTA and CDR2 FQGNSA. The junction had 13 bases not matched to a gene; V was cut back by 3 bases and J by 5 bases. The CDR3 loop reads CASSFRGTSGGNGRETQYF. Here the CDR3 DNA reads TGTGCCAGCAGCTTCCGAGGGACTAGCGGGGGGAATGGGAGGGAGACCCAGTACTTC.

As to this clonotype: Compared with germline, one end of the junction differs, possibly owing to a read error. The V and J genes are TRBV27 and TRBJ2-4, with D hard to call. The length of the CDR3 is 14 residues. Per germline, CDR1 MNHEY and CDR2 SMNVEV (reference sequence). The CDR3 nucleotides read TGTGCCAGCAGCCCGAACACGAATCCATACGAGCAGTACTTT. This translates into CASSPNTNPYEQYF.

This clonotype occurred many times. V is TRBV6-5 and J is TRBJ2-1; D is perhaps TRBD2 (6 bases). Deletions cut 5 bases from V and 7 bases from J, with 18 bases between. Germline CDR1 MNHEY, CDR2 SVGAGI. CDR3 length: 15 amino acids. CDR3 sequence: CASSPTWRGGNEQFF. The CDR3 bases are TGTGCCAGCAGTCCCACCTGGAGGGGAGGTAATGAGCAGTTCTTC.

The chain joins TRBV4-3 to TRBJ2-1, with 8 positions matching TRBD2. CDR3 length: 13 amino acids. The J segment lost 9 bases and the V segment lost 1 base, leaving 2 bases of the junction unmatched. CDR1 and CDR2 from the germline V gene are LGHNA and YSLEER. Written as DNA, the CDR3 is TGCGCCAGCAGCCAAGTAGCGGGGTTTGAGCAGTTCTTC. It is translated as CASSQVAGFEQFF.